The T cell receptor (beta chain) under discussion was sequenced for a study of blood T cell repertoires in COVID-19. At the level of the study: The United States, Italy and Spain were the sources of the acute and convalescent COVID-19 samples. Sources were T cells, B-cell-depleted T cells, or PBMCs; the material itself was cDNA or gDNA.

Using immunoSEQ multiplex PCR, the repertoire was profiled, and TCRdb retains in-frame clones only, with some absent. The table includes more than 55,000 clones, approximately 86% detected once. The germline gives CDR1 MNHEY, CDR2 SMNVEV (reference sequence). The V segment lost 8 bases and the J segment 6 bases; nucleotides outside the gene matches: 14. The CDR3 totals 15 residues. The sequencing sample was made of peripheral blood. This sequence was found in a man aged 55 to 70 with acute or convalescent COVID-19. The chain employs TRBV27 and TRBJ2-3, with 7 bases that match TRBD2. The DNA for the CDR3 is TGTGCCAGCGGGGGGGAGAGTGGGAGAGGGGATACGCAGTATTTT. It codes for CASGGESGRGDTQYF.